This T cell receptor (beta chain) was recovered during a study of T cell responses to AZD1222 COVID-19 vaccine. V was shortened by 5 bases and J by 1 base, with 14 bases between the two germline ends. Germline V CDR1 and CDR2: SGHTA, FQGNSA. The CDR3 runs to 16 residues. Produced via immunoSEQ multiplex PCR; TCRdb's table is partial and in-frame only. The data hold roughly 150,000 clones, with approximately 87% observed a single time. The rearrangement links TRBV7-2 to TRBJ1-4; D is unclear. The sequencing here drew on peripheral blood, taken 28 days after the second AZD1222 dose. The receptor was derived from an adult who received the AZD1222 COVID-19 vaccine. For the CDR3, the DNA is TGTGCCAGCAGCCCAAAGGTCGCTGTAACTAATGAAAAACTGTTTTTT. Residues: CASSPKVAVTNEKLFF.